The 23 T cell receptor beta chains below come from one sample, sequenced in a study of blood T cell repertoires in COVID-19. The protocol was immunoSEQ multiplex PCR, while the TCRdb copy is restricted to in-frame clones and leaves out a portion. Among 110,000 to 150,000 clones listed, approximately 86% were seen once. Sequencing was done on a sample of PBMCs or T cells enriched from blood (not recorded which). These receptor sequences come from a woman between 35 and 50 years old who had recovered from COVID-19.

The chain links TRBV21-1 to TRBJ2-7; the table's D call TRBD2 went unverified against the DNA. TRBV21-1 is reported as a pseudogene. The CDR3 has 17 residues. The CDR3, as DNA: TGTGCCAGCAGCCGGGGATGGTTTCGGGGATACTCCTACGAGCAGTACTTC. Translated, it gives CASSRGWFRGYSYEQYF.

This clone was seen once. The CDR3 nucleotides read TGCAGCGCGGAGACAGGGGTTAATGGAAACACCATATATTTT. It specifies CSAETGVNGNTIYF. The rearrangement uses TRBV29-1 and TRBJ1-3; TRBD1 matches 8 bases. Germline trimming cut 7 bases from V and 3 bases from J; bases unmatched to any gene: 8. CDR1 and CDR2 (germline): SQVTM, ANQGSEA. The CDR3 is made up of 14 amino acids.

DNA of the CDR3: TGTGCCAGCAGCCAGGAGCGGGGACTGCAAGAGACCCAGTACTTC. It yields the protein CASSQERGLQETQYF. The V and J genes are TRBV27 and TRBJ2-5, with TRBD2 matching 7 bases. The CDR3 loop spans 15 amino acids. Trimming at V came to 6 bases and at J to 2 bases, leaving 9 bases not matched to a gene. Germline V CDR1 and CDR2: MNHEY, SMNVEV (reference sequence).

This chain links TRBV2 with TRBJ2-1, with TRBD1 matching over 7 bases. The length of the CDR3 is 15 residues. V trimming: 3 bases; J trimming: 4 bases; junction bases outside the gene matches: 6. The germline V gene encodes CDR1 SNHLY and CDR2 FYNNEI. The CDR3 sequence: CASSEVGGAYNEQFF. The CDR3 region has the DNA TGTGCCAGCAGTGAGGTAGGGGGCGCGTACAATGAGCAGTTCTTC. Full variable domain (missing parts from reference TRBV2 and TRBJ2-1): EPEVTQTPSHQVTQMGQEVILRCVPISNHLYFYWYRQILGQKVEFLVSFYNNEISEKSEIFDDQFSVERPDGSNFTLKIRSTKLEDSAMYFCASSEVGGAYNEQFFGPGTRLTVL.

A note on this clone: This may be a read error, as it is one base from a much larger clone. The chain uses TRBV11-2 and TRBJ2-3; D is unresolved. This CDR3 is built from 14 residues. Germline V CDR1 and CDR2: SGHAT, FQNNGV. Trimming stripped 3 bases from V and 0 bases from J, with 7 bases between. As DNA, the CDR3 is TGTGCCAGCAGCTTTGATAGTAGCACAGATACGCAGTATTTT. As protein: CASSFDSSTDTQYF.

The rearrangement links TRBV5-6 to TRBJ1-3; D gene unclear. The V end lost 4 bases, the J end lost 0 bases, and 11 bases lay between the germline ends. There are 15 residues in the CDR3. Germline lookup yields CDR1 SGHDT and CDR2 YYEEEE. The CDR3 spells CASSEDWSSGNTIYF. The DNA for the CDR3 is TGTGCCAGCAGCGAGGACTGGAGCTCTGGAAACACCATATATTTT.

The chain links TRBV19 to TRBJ2-1, with 8 positions matching TRBD2. Germline V gene sequence: CDR1 LNHDA, CDR2 SQIVND (reference sequence). V dropped 4 bases and J dropped 7; count of bases not matched to a gene: 6. This CDR3 is 14 amino acids long. The CDR3: CASSNSGMGNEQFF. Written as DNA, the CDR3 is TGTGCCAGTAGTAATAGCGGGATGGGGAATGAGCAGTTCTTC.

The CDR3 DNA is TGCGCCAGCAGCTTAGCGGGGGGGAACAATGAGCAGTTCTTC. Encoded protein: CASSLAGGNNEQFF. The chain employs TRBV5-1 and TRBJ2-1, with 10 positions matching TRBD2. The CDR3 is 14 residues long. CDR1 SGHRS and CDR2 YFSETQ come from the germline V gene. V trimming: 2 bases; J trimming: 5 bases; junction bases outside the gene matches: 1.

The genes are TRBV3-1 (or the pseudogene TRBV3-2) and TRBJ1-1; D is possibly TRBD1 (6 bases). V shed 0 bases and J shed 8 bases, with 16 bases lying between them. Germline V gene lookup returns CDR1 LGHDT and CDR2 YNNKEL (reference sequence). CDR3 length: 15 amino acids. CDR3 nucleotides: TGTGCCAGCAGCCAAGAAAGGCGAGTTGACAGGGAAGCTTTCTTT. Encoded protein: CASSQERRVDREAFF.

This sequence joins TRBV27 and TRBJ2-7; no clear D gene. This CDR3 spans 13 amino acids. Trimming removed 1 base at V and 3 bases at J, with 7 bases between. The germline CDR1 and CDR2 sequences are MNHEY and SMNVEV (reference sequence). The CDR3 sequence: CASSLYQDYEQYF. The CDR3 nucleotides read TGTGCCAGCAGTTTATACCAGGACTACGAGCAGTACTTC.

The V gene is TRBV30, the J gene TRBJ1-2; 7 bases align to TRBD1. The CDR3 has 19 residues. Per the germline V gene, CDR1 is GTSNPN and CDR2 is SVGIG (reference sequence). V gave up 2 bases and J gave up 8 bases; unmatched junction bases: 26. CDR3 amino acids: CAWSPGGRMPLSLSWGYTF. The CDR3 coding sequence is TGTGCCTGGAGTCCAGGGGGTCGAATGCCTTTGAGTCTTTCCTGGGGCTACACCTTC.

The rearrangement uses TRBV11-2 and TRBJ2-7, with TRBD2 identical over 12 bases. Germline CDR1 and CDR2: SGHAT and FQNNGV. This CDR3 has 17 residues. With V trimmed by 4 bases and J by 3 bases, 10 bases remained unmatched. CDR3 DNA sequence: TGTGCCAGCAGCTCATCCTGGCGGACTAGCGGGAACTACGAGCAGTACTTC. Amino acids: CASSSSWRTSGNYEQYF.

Only one count was recorded for this clone. V is TRBV6-5 and J is TRBJ1-1; possible D gene TRBD1, 5 bases. Per the germline V gene, CDR1 is MNHEY and CDR2 is SVGAGI. V gave up 8 bases and J gave up 6 bases, with 19 bases separating them. The CDR3 loop spans 14 amino acids. In DNA form, the CDR3 reads TGTGCCAGCCCTAAAACAGGTGAGGCCGCTGAAGCTTTCTTT. It is translated as CASPKTGEAAEAFF.

The chain carries TRBV12-5 and TRBJ1-2; TRBD1 matches 8 bases. The CDR3 loop spans 13 amino acids. Germline CDR1 LGHNT, CDR2 FRNRAP. V shed 5 bases, J shed 7 bases, and the junction held 6 bases outside the gene matches. The CDR3 DNA reads TGTGCTAGTGGTCCCATGACAGGGGTTGGCTACACCTTC. Amino acid sequence: CASGPMTGVGYTF.

In DNA, the CDR3 is TGTGCCAGCAGCATCGGGACTAGGGATGAGCAGTTCTTC. Translation gives CASSIGTRDEQFF. This chain links TRBV11-2 with TRBJ2-1; 8 bases fit TRBD2. The CDR3 contains 13 residues. V lost 5 bases and J lost 8; bases outside the gene matches: 5. CDR1 and CDR2 (germline): SGHAT, FQNNGV.

This chain connects TRBV11-2 to TRBJ2-2; the D gene is possibly TRBD2 (7 bases). This CDR3 comprises 16 residues. V shed 5 bases and J shed 4 bases, with 17 bases lying between them. Germline V gene sequence: CDR1 SGHAT, CDR2 FQNNGV. As DNA, the CDR3 is TGTGCCAGCAGCCCGAGGGGGGGGCGAGGCACCGGGGAGCTGTTTTTT. This translates into CASSPRGGRGTGELFF.

The V call is TRBV9, the J call TRBJ2-1; TRBD2 matches 11 bases. Germline CDR1 is SGDLS and CDR2 is YYNGEE. V lost 4 bases, J lost 5 bases, and 5 bases stayed unmatched. The CDR3 covers 15 residues. The CDR3 protein is CASSLGTSGNNEQFF. In DNA, the CDR3 is TGTGCCAGCAGCCTGGGGACTAGCGGTAACAATGAGCAGTTCTTC.

V usage is TRBV5-1 and J usage is TRBJ2-7; 7 bases match TRBD1. The germline V gene encodes CDR1 SGHRS and CDR2 YFSETQ. V lost 1 base and J lost 2; bases outside the gene matches: 6. CDR3 length: 15 residues. The CDR3 nucleotides are TGCGCCAGCAGCTTGTGGGGACAGTCCACCTACGAGCAGTACTTC. Translating gives CASSLWGQSTYEQYF.

The chain carries TRBV3-1 (or the pseudogene TRBV3-2) and TRBJ1-1; D remains unclear. This CDR3 has 13 residues. The V gene's germline CDR1 is LGHDT and CDR2 YNNKEL (reference sequence). Trimming removed 1 base at V and 7 bases at J, with 10 bases between. CDR3 nucleotide sequence: TGTGCCAGCAGCCAAGTGGGAGCTCTTGAAGCTTTCTTT. As protein: CASSQVGALEAFF.

The CDR3: CASSPSMNTGELFF. In DNA, the CDR3 is TGTGCCAGCAGCCCTTCTATGAACACCGGGGAGCTGTTTTTT. The rearrangement uses TRBV7-9 and TRBJ2-2; D is undetermined. This CDR3 comprises 14 residues. V was pared by 5 bases and J by 1 base, with 8 bases between. Per germline, CDR1 SEHNR and CDR2 FQNEAQ (reference sequence).

The V gene is TRBV11-2, the J gene TRBJ2-1, with TRBD2 as a possible D gene (5 bases). The CDR3 length is 13 residues. In germline, CDR1 is SGHAT, CDR2 FQNNGV. The V gene lost 5 bases and the J gene lost 10 bases, with 15 bases spanning the gap. CDR3 protein: CASSPYLPGEQFF. The CDR3 DNA sequence: TGTGCCAGCAGCCCCTATCTCCCGGGGGAGCAGTTCTTC.

The chain has TRBV5-6 and TRBJ2-3; tentative D call: TRBD1 (6 bases). The CDR3 sequence is 13 residues long. V lost 4 bases and J lost 7, with 13 bases in between. The germline V gene encodes CDR1 SGHDT and CDR2 YYEEEE. The CDR3 bases are TGTGCCAGCAGCATGTTACAGGGCAATACGCAGTATTTT. It yields the protein CASSMLQGNTQYF.

The chain uses TRBV5-6 and TRBJ2-1; TRBD2 aligns across 9 bases. The CDR3 covers 15 residues. CDR1 and CDR2 (germline): SGHDT, YYEEEE. V lost 1 base, J lost 2 bases, and 1 base stayed unmatched. The DNA of the CDR3 is TGTGCCAGCAGCTTGCGCGGGAGGGCCTACAATGAGCAGTTCTTC. It codes for CASSLRGRAYNEQFF.